This T cell receptor beta chain was identified in a study of beta chain features in type 1 diabetes (dated by TCRdb to 2016 to 2019). Some background on the complete study: Mean age, gender distribution, total cell number and subset yield were not different between patients and healthy donors. In the study, recently diagnosed type 1 diabetes patients and matched healthy donors were compared on the TCRB repertoires of their sorted circulating CD4+ T cell subsets. Whereas all 30 or so donors provided naive and central memory subsets, regulatory and stem cell-like memory subsets were isolated from just 8 patients and roughly eight healthy donors. A total of just under 110,000,000 sorted cells were examined across all samples, and RNA yield correlated strongly with the number of cells per subset.

Each donor gave one peripheral blood draw, approximately 110 mL on average, collected into heparinised tubes. A BD FACSAria II and a panel including CD45RO, CCR7, CD25, CD127, CD95 and CD27 were used to sort naive, central memory, regulatory and stem cell-like memory CD4+ T cells. Every sorted population had a purity above 95%. PBMCs were isolated immediately by Lymphoprep density gradient centrifugation and stained directly without culture. To minimize batch effects, samples were stained and sorted in pairs, one healthy donor with one patient per experiment. With respect to this clone: No antigen is known for it. There are no base qualities to consult, and no much larger clone falls within one base.

The High Capacity cDNA Reverse Transcription Kit was used to reverse transcribe all of the isolated RNA, meaning that expressed TCRB transcripts were what got sequenced. Naive, central memory and regulatory T cell samples underwent deep immunoSEQ sequencing, averaging about 3.3 million total reads per sample. After sorted cells were lysed in RLT buffer, RNA was extracted with DNase-treated RNeasy Micro or Mini kits, with the choice depending on cell number. Each cell subset was processed separately to prevent cross-contamination, with patient and healthy donor samples processed together. TCRB sequences were amplified from cDNA with the immunoSEQ multiplex PCR, producing 87-bp fragments spanning the CDR3 region. The amplicons were sequenced using the Illumina HiSeq platform. The study's processing was this. Synthetic template baselines were used to correct PCR bias computationally, reads within Hamming distance 2 were collapsed, and singletons that could not be merged were discarded. By aligning reads against IMGT, V, D and J genes, CDR3 length, and insertions or deletions at six rearrangement sites were assigned. Within each subset, clonotype counts were normalized to sorted cell number, and only after that were true diversity and Gini coefficients computed with the tcR R package. Repertoire sharing was quantified using the overlap coefficient calculated on TCRB nucleotide sequences. Sourced from immuneACCESS, this table was stored by TCRdb with only in-frame sequences that have V and J called. A share of the clones is absent; for the studies checked, an unresolved V gene accounts for under half, and the remainder has no known explanation. The D gene and trimming were derived from the DNA, and the V and J assignments and clone size from that table. The sample table records roughly 150,000 clones; around 8.5% of these occur just once. The ten top clones hold 0.55% to 0.75% of the sample.

The paper as a whole reports these results and caveats: Because cDNA rather than genomic DNA was sequenced, highly expressing activated cells could have been over-represented, although no difference in activation and CD3 levels was found between groups. In all four CD4+ subsets, TCRB CDR3 length was moderately but significantly shorter in type 1 diabetes patients. Naive, central memory and regulatory TCRB repertoires appeared to be more similar among patients than among healthy donors. At VDJ recombination sites, patients with type 1 diabetes made fewer insertions and deleted more nucleotides, a pattern implying thymic rearrangement abnormalities. HLA sub-analyses involved small numbers of individuals, so any influence of HLA type on TCRB rearrangement remained unresolved. PCR may preferentially amplify shorter templates, but because patient and control samples were amplified and corrected together, any resulting skew would affect both groups equally.

This receptor was identified in a man aged 18 to 29 in good health. Sample: central memory CD4+ T cells from blood.

The sequence in DNA is TGTGCCACCGACGGAAATATCGGGACAGCCACTGAAGCTTTCTTT. It translates to CATDGNIGTATEAFF. In this chain, TRBV19 is recombined with TRBJ1-1; 7 bases in between match TRBD1. After removal of 10 bases from V and 4 bases from J, the junction retains 15 bases not matched to a gene. The germline V gene (reference sequence) sets CDR1 to LNHDA and CDR2 to SQIVND. The CDR3 runs 15 amino acids, cysteine and phenylalanine included. Just CDR3 DNA is preserved here, 45 bases in frame from base 1. Extended through the reference TRBV19 and TRBJ1-1 proteins, this CDR3 yields the full variable domain: DGGITQSPKYLFRKEGQNVTLSCEQNLNHDAMYWYRQDPGQGLRLIYYSQIVNDFQKGDIAEGYSVSREKKESFPLTVTSAQKNPTAFYLCATDGNIGTATEAFFGQGTRLTVV.